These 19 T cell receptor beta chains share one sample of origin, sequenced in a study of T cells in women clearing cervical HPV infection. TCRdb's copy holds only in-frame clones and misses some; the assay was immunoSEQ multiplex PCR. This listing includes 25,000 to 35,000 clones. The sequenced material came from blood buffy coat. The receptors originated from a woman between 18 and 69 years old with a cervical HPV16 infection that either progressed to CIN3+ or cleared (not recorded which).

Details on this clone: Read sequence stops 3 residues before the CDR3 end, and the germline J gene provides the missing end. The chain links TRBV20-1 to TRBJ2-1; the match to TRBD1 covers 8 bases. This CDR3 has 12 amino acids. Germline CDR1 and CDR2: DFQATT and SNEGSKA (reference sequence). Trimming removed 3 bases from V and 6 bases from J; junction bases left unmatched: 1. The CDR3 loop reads CSASGQGNEQFF. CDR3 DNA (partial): TGCAGTGCTAGCGGACAGGGCAATGAG.

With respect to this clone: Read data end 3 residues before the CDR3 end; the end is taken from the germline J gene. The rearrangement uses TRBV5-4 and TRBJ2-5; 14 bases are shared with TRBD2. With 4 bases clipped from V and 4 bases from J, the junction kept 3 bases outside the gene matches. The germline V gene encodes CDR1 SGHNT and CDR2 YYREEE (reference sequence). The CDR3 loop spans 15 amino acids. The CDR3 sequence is CASSAGTSGGETQYF. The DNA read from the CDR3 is TGTGCCAGCAGCGCCGGGACTAGCGGGGGAGAGACC.

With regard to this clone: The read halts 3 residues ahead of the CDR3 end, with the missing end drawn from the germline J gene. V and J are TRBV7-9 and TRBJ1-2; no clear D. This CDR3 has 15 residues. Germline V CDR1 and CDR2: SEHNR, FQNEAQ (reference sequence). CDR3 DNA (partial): TGTGCCAGCAGCTCGGGTCCCTTCGCGCCCTACGAC. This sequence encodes CASSSGPFAPYD. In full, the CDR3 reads CASSSGPFAPYDYTF.

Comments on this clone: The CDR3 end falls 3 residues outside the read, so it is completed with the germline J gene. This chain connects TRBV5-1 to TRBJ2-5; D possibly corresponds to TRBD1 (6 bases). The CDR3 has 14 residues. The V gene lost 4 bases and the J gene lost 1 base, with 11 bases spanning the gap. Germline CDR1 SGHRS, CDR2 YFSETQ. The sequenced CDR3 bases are TGCGCCAGCAGCAGCAGGGGTTCCCAAGAGACC. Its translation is CASSSRGSQET. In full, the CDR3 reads CASSSRGSQETQYF.

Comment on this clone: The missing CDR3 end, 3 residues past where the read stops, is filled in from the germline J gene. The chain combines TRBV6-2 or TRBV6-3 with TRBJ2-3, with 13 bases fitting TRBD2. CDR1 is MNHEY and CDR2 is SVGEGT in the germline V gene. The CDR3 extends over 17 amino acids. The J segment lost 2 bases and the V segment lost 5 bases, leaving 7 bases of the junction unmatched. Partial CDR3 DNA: TGTGCCAGCAGTCCCCGGACTAGCGGGGGATTCACAGATACG. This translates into CASSPRTSGGFTDT. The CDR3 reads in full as CASSPRTSGGFTDTQYF.

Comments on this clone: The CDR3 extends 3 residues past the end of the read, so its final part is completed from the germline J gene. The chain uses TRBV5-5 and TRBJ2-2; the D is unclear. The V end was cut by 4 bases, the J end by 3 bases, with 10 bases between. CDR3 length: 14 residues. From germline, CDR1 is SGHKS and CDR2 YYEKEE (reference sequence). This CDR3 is CASSPREDTGELFF. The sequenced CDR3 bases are TGTGCCAGCAGCCCCCGTGAGGACACCGGGGAG.

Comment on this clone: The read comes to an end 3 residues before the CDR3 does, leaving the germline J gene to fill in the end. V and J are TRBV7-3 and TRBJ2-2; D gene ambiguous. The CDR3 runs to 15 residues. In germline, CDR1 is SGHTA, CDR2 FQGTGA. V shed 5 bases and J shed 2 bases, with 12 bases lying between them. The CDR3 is CASSPRGVNTGELFF. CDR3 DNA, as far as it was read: TGTGCCAGCAGCCCCCGCGGAGTTAACACCGGGGAG.

CDR3 sequence reads: CASSPHGGDPGYTF. The covered CDR3 bases are TGTGCCAGCAGCCCCCACGGGGGGGACCCTGGC. The gene calls are TRBV7-2 and TRBJ1-2; possible D gene TRBD1, 5 bases. The read ends 3 residues early relative to the CDR3; the germline J gene fills the gap. CDR1 and CDR2 from the germline V gene are SGHTA and FQGNSA. The CDR3 consists of 14 residues. Trimming left V 5 bases short and J 7 bases short, with 17 bases between.

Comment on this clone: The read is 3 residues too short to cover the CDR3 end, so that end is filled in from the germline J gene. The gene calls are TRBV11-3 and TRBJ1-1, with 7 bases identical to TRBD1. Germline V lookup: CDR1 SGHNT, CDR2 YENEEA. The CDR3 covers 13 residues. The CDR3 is CASSPTTGREAFF. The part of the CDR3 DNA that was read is TGTGCCAGCAGCCCTACGACAGGGCGGGAA.

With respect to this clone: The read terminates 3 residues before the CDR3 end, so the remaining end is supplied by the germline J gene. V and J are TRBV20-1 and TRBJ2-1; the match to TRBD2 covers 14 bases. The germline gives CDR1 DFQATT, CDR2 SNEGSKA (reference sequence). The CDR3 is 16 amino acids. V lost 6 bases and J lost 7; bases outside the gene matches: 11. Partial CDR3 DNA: TGCAGTGCCAGATCTCCGGGACTAGCGGGAGTAAATGAG. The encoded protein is CSARSPGLAGVNE. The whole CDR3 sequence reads CSARSPGLAGVNEQFF.

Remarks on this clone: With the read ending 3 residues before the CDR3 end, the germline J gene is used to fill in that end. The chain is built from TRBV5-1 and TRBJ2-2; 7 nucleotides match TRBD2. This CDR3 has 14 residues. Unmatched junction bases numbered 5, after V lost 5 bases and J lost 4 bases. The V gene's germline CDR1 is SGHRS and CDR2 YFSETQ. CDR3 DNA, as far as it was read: TGCGCCAGCAGACCCGGACTAGTCACCGGGGAG. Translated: CASRPGLVTGE. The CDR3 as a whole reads CASRPGLVTGELFF.

Incomplete CDR3 DNA: TGCAGTGCTAGCTCAGGGTCCTATGGC. Translating it yields CSASSGSYG. The whole CDR3 protein reads CSASSGSYGYTF. The V and J genes are TRBV20-1 and TRBJ1-2; D perhaps matches TRBD1 (5 bases). Read coverage stops 3 residues before the CDR3 terminus; the germline J gene supplies the remainder. The CDR3 runs to 12 residues. V gave up 3 bases and J gave up 4 bases, with 9 bases separating them. The germline CDR1 and CDR2 sequences are DFQATT and SNEGSKA (reference sequence).

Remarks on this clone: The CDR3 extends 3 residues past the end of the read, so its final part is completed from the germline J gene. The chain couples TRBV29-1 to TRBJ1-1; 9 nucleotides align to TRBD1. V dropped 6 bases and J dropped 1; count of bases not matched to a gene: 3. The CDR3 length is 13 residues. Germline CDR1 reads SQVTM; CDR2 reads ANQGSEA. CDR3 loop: CSVSTGGNTEAFF. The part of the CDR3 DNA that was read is TGCAGCGTCTCGACAGGGGGGAACACTGAA. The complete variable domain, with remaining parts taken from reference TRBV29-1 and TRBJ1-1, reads SAVISQKPSRDICQRGTSLTIQCQVDSQVTMMFWYRQQPGQSLTLIATANQGSEATYESGFVIDKFPISRPNLTFSTLTVSNMSPEDSSIYLCSVSTGGNTEAFFGQGTRLTVV.

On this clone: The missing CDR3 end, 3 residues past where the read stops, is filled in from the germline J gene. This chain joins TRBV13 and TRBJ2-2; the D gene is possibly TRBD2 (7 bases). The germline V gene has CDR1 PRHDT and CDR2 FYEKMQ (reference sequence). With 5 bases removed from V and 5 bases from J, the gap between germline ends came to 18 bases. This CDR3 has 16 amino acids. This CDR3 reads CASSPVRGDTTGELFF. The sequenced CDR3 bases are TGTGCCAGCAGCCCAGTTCGGGGGGACACGACCGGGGAG. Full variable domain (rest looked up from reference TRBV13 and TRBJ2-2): AAGVIQSPRHLIKEKRETATLKCYPIPRHDTVYWYQQGPGQDPQFLISFYEKMQSDKGSIPDRFSAQQFSDYHSELNMSSLELGDSALYFCASSPVRGDTTGELFFGEGSRLTVL.

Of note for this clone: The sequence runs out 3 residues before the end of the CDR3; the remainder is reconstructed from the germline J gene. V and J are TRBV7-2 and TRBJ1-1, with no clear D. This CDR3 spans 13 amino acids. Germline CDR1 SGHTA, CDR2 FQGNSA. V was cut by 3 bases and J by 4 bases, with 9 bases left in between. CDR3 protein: CASSFTVSTEAFF. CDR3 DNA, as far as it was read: TGTGCCAGCAGCTTTACGGTGAGCACTGAA.

The CDR3 bases that were read are TGCGCCAGCAGTGTACAGGGGACCTACGAG. This encodes CASSVQGTYE. The whole CDR3 sequence is CASSVQGTYEQYF. The chain has TRBV10-2 and TRBJ2-7; 7 nucleotides match TRBD1. With the read ending 3 residues before the CDR3 end, the germline J gene is used to fill in that end. The CDR3 is made up of 13 amino acids. J gave up 2 bases and V 4 bases, and 2 bases lay outside the gene matches. The germline V gene has CDR1 WSHSY and CDR2 SAAADI.

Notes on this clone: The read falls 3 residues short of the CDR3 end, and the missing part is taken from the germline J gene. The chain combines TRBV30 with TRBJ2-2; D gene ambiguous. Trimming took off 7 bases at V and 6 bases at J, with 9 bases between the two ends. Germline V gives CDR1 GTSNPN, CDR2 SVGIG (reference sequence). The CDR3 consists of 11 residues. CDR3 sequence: CASFGPGELFF. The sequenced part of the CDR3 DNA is TGTGCCTCCTTTGGGCCCGGGGAG. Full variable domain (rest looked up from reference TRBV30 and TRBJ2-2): SQTIHQWPATLVQPVGSPLSLECTVEGTSNPNLYWYRQAAGRGLQLLFYSVGIGQISSEVPQNLSASRPQDRQFILSSKKLLLSDSGFYLCASFGPGELFFGEGSRLTVL.

CDR3 DNA (partial): TGCAGCGTTCCGGGACTAGGTGGCGGGGAG. Translating gives CSVPGLGGGE. The complete CDR3 sequence is CSVPGLGGGELFF. The chain links TRBV29-1 to TRBJ2-2, with 8 bases identical to TRBD2. The read terminates 3 residues before the CDR3 end, so the remaining end is supplied by the germline J gene. The CDR3 consists of 13 residues. J was trimmed by 7 bases and V by 5 bases; bases with no gene match: 6. In germline, CDR1 is SQVTM, CDR2 ANQGSEA.

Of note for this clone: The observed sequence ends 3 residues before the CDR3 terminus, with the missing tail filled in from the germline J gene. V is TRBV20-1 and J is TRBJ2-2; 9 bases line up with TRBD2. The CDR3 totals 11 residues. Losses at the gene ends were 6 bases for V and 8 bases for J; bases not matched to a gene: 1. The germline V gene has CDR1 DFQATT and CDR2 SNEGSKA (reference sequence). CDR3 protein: CSATSGGELFF. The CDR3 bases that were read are TGCAGTGCGACTAGCGGAGGGGAG.